Presented here are 2 T cell receptor beta chains from one specimen sequenced in a study of PD-1 blockade in classical Hodgkin lymphoma. The repertoire was sequenced with immunoSEQ multiplex PCR; TCRdb's copy has only in-frame clones and lacks some. The table shows under 15,000 clones, with 83% occurring only once. There was relapse after autologous stem cell transplantation in every patient, and there was variation in brentuximab vedotin exposure. The source material was peripheral blood mononuclear cells (PBMCs), sampled at baseline. Every receptor here comes from a human donor with classical Hodgkin lymphoma.

This clone was detected only once. The CDR3 region is CASSYDLSIEAFF. DNA for the CDR3: TGCGCCAGCAGCTATGATCTGAGTATTGAGGCTTTCTTT. The chain is built from TRBV5-1 and TRBJ1-1; D is uncertain. Germline lookup yields CDR1 SGHRS and CDR2 YFSETQ. V shed 3 bases and J shed 11 bases, with 17 bases lying between them. This CDR3 spans 13 amino acids.

The chain links TRBV5-1 to TRBJ2-1; 11 nucleotides match TRBD2. V lost 0 bases to trimming and J lost 4 bases; unmatched junction nucleotides: 6. This CDR3 has 17 amino acids. Germline V gene lookup returns CDR1 SGHRS and CDR2 YFSETQ. This CDR3 reads CASSLVVRLAGYNEQFF. The CDR3, as DNA: TGCGCCAGCAGCTTGGTTGTTAGACTAGCGGGGTACAATGAGCAGTTCTTC.